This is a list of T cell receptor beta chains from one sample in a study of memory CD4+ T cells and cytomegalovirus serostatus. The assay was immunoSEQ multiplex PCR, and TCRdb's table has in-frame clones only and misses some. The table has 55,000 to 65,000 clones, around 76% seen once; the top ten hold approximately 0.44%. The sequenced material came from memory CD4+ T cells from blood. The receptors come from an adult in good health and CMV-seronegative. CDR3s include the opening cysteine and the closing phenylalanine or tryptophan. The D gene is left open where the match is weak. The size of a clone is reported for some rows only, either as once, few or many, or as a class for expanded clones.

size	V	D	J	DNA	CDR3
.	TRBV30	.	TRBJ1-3	TGTGCCTGGACCCCCCGTCAGAACACCATATATTTT	CAWTPRQNTIYF
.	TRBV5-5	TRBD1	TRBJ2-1	TGTGCCAGCAGCCTCCAGGGGGAATCCTACAATGAGCAGTTCTTC	CASSLQGESYNEQFF
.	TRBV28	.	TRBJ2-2	TGTGCCAGCAGTTTTAGGCACACCAACACCGGGGAGCTGTTTTTT	CASSFRHTNTGELFF
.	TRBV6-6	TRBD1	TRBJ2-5	TGTGCCAGCAGGGAACAGGGGGCGCAGGAGACCCAGTACTTC	CASREQGAQETQYF
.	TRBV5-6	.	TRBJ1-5	TGTGCCAGCAGCTTGTTGGGAACGGGTAGCAATCAGCCCCAGCATTTT	CASSLLGTGSNQPQHF
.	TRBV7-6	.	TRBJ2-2	TGTGCCAGCAGCTTAACTAACACCGGGGAGCTGTTTTTT	CASSLTNTGELFF
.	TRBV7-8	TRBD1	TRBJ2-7	TGTGCCAGCAGTTTGACAGGGGCCTACGAGCAGTACTTC	CASSLTGAYEQYF
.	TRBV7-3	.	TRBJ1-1	TGTGCCAGCAGTTCTTGGGGGTACACTGAAGCTTTCTTT	CASSSWGYTEAFF
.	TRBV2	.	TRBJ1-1	TGTGCCAGCAGTGAGCAGGGGATGAACACTGAAGCTTTCTTT	CASSEQGMNTEAFF
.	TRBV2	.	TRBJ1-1	TGTGCCAGCAGTGAAGCCGTAGGAATACCCCGCCGGGACACTGAAGCTTTCTTT	CASSEAVGIPRRDTEAFF
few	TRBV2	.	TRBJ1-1	TGTGCCAGCAGTGATCGGGGAGTGGGGACTGAAGCTTTCTTT	CASSDRGVGTEAFF
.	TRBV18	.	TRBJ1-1	TGTGCCAGCTCACCGCGGACAAATCTTTGGGACACTGAAGCTTTCTTT	CASSPRTNLWDTEAFF
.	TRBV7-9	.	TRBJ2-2	TGTGCCAGCAGCTTAGGAGGGGCGCTGACCGGGGAGCTGTTTTTT	CASSLGGALTGELFF
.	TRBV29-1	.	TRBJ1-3	TGCAGCGTTGTATGGCCCTCTGGAAACACCATATATTTT	CSVVWPSGNTIYF
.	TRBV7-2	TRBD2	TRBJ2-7	TGTGCCAGCAGCTTGACCTGGACTAGCGACGACGAGCAGTACTTC	CASSLTWTSDDEQYF
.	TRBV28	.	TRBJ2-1	TGTGCCAGCAGGATACCGGGTTCCTACAATGAGCAGTTCTTC	CASRIPGSYNEQFF
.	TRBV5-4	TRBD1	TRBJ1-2	TGTGCCACCGTGGGACAGGGGCGCTATGGCTACACCTTC	CATVGQGRYGYTF
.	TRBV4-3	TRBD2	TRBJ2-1	TGCGCCAGCAGCCAAGGACTCTCCGGGAGGGGACAGTTCTTC	CASSQGLSGRGQFF
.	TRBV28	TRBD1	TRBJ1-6	TGTGCCAGCAGGGGGCAGGGGGCCGGAAGCTATAATTCACCCCTCCACTTT	CASRGQGAGSYNSPLHF
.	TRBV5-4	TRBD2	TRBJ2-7	TGTGCCAGCAGCTTCCTGGCTAGCGGGGGGGTAAACGAGCAGTACTTC	CASSFLASGGVNEQYF
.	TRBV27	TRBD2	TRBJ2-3	TGTGCCAGCAGTTTACATGCTAGCGGGGGGGGAACAGATACGCAGTATTTT	CASSLHASGGGTDTQYF
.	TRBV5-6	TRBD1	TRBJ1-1	TGTGCCAGCAGCCCCGGACAGGGGAGGTCTGAAGCTTTCTTT	CASSPGQGRSEAFF
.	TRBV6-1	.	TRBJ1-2	TGTGCCAGCAGTGAACTGGGGGCCGTTGGCTACACCTTC	CASSELGAVGYTF
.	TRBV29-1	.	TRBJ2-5	TGCAGCTTTACTAGAGGCGGGGAGACCCAGTACTTC	CSFTRGGETQYF
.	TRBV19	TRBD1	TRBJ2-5	TGTGCCAGTAGTCTGGGGACAGGGGGGAAGACCCAGTACTTC	CASSLGTGGKTQYF
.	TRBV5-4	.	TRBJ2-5	TGTGCCAGCAGCTTCCGGACCGGGACTCCACACTTC	CASSFRTGTPHF
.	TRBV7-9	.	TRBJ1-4	TGTGCCAGCAGCTTTACAGGAGGTGAAAAACTGTTTTTT	CASSFTGGEKLFF
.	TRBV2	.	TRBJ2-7	TGTGCCAGCACCCTGGGGGCCCAGGGATCCTACTACGAGCAGTACTTC	CASTLGAQGSYYEQYF
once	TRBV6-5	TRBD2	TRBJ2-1	TGTGCCAGCAGTGAGGGACTAGCTTGGAATGAGCAGTTCTTC	CASSEGLAWNEQFF
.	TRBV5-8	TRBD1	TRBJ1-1	TGTGCCAGCAGCTGGGGGGACAGGGACACTGAAGCTTTCTTT	CASSWGDRDTEAFF
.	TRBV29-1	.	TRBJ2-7	TGCAGCGTTGAAAGGGGAAGGGTTGCGTCGGGCTGCGAGCAGTACTTC	CSVERGRVASGCEQYF
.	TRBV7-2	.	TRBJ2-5	TGTGCCAGCAGCTTAGTCGGTGCCAGGCCTGGGGAGACCCAGTACTTC	CASSLVGARPGETQYF
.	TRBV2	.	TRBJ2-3	TGTGCCAGCAGTGGCCCCCAAGGCAGGAGCACAGATACGCAGTATTTT	CASSGPQGRSTDTQYF
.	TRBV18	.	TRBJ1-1	TGTGCCAGCTCACCACTGGAACTTGCAGGGCTGAACACTGAAGCTTTCTTT	CASSPLELAGLNTEAFF
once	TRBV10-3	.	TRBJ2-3	TGTGCCATCAGTAGTCAGGGTTACGATACGCAGTATTTT	CAISSQGYDTQYF
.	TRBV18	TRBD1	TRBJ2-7	TGTGCCAGCTCACCCAAGACAGGGCCGATTTACGAGCAGTACTTC	CASSPKTGPIYEQYF
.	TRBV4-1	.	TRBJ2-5	TGCGCCAGCAGTCACGGGGGACCTCAAGAGACCCAGTACTTC	CASSHGGPQETQYF